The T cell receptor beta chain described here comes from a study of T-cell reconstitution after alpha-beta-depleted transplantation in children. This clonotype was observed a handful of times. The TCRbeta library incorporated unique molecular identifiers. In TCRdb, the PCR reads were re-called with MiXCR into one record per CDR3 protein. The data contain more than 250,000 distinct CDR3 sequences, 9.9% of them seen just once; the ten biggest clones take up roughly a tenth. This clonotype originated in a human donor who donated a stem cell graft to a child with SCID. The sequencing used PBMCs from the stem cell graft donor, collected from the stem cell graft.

The CDR3 region is CASSSWTGSSYEQYF. CDR3 coding DNA: TGTGCCAGCAGCTCTTGGACGGGTAGCTCCTACGAGCAGTACTTC. The chain uses TRBV5-6 and TRBJ2-7, with unresolved D. The CDR3 extends over 15 amino acids. CDR1 and CDR2 from the germline V gene are SGHDT and YYEEEE. The germline V and J ends were trimmed by 3 bases and 0 bases, with 13 bases remaining between them.